These 25 T cell receptor beta chains share one sample of origin, sequenced in a study of blood T cell repertoires in COVID-19. Assay: immunoSEQ multiplex PCR; the TCRdb copy retains only in-frame clones and omits some. The profile covers roughly 160,000 clones, with 86% appearing a single time and 0.99% taken by the ten largest. The sample comprised peripheral blood. The receptors come from a man between 18 and 29 years old with acute or convalescent COVID-19.

The rearrangement uses TRBV19 and TRBJ1-2; TRBD1 is a possible D gene (6 bases). There are 14 residues in the CDR3. Germline CDR1 LNHDA, CDR2 SQIVND (reference sequence). V was pared by 3 bases and J by 4 bases, with 12 bases between. CDR3 coding DNA: TGTGCCAGTAGTATTGTACAGGGCGGCTATGGCTACACCTTC. It specifies CASSIVQGGYGYTF.

This clone was detected many times. The chain uses TRBV27 and TRBJ2-3; 11 bases align to TRBD1. The CDR3 spans 14 residues. Germline loops: CDR1 MNHEY, CDR2 SMNVEV (reference sequence). J gave up 4 bases and V 6 bases, and 3 bases lay outside the gene matches. The CDR3 DNA reads TGTGCCAGCAGAGGGACAGGGGGTGCAGATACGCAGTATTTT. Translation: CASRGTGGADTQYF.

The rearrangement links TRBV5-1 to TRBJ2-3; D is ambiguous. The germline CDR1 and CDR2 sequences are SGHRS and YFSETQ. The CDR3 extends over 11 amino acids. V lost 3 bases and J lost 8, with 7 bases in between. DNA of the CDR3: TGCGCCAGCAGCTCTGGGCCTACGCAGTATTTT. Protein product: CASSSGPTQYF.

This rearrangement joins TRBV28 to TRBJ2-7, with 11 bases identical to TRBD1. Germline lookup yields CDR1 MDHEN and CDR2 SYDVKM. V lost 5 bases to trimming and J lost 1 base; unmatched junction nucleotides: 10. The CDR3 is 17 amino acids. In DNA form, the CDR3 reads TGTGCCAGCAGTCCGGCCGGGACAGGGGGGAGTTCCTACGAGCAGTACGTC. It codes for CASSPAGTGGSSYEQYV.

In its sample, this clone was seen once. The chain joins TRBV18 to TRBJ1-6; no reliable D call. This CDR3 is 16 amino acids long. Trimming left V 3 bases short and J 5 bases short, with 14 bases between. Germline loops: CDR1 KGHSH, CDR2 LQKENI. CDR3: CASSPGQASNNSPLHF. CDR3 DNA sequence: TGTGCCAGCTCACCGGGTCAGGCCTCGAATAATTCACCCCTCCACTTT.

The genes are TRBV7-9 and TRBJ1-3; 7 nucleotides agree with TRBD1. The germline gives CDR1 SEHNR, CDR2 FQNEAQ (reference sequence). The CDR3 extends over 17 amino acids. V gave up 3 bases and J gave up 3 bases; unmatched junction bases: 11. The CDR3 loop reads CASSFSPGQTDGNTIYF. In DNA form, the CDR3 reads TGTGCCAGCAGCTTTTCCCCGGGACAGACTGATGGAAACACCATATATTTT.

This clone is a singleton in its sample. This chain links TRBV5-1 with TRBJ1-2; tentative D call: TRBD1 (5 bases). Germline V gives CDR1 SGHRS, CDR2 YFSETQ. Trimming took 4 bases from V and 4 from J, leaving 11 bases between them. The CDR3 has 13 residues. This CDR3 reads CASSQGGGYGYTF. The CDR3, as DNA: TGCGCCAGCAGCCAGGGCGGCGGCTATGGCTACACCTTC. Full variable domain (rest looked up from reference TRBV5-1 and TRBJ1-2): KAGVTQTPRYLIKTRGQQVTLSCSPISGHRSVSWYQQTPGQGLQFLFEYFSETQRNKGNFPGRFSGRQFSNSRSEMNVSTLELGDSALYLCASSQGGGYGYTFGSGTRLTVV.

The chain combines TRBV7-9 with TRBJ2-5, with 9 bases matching TRBD2. CDR1 is SEHNR and CDR2 is FQNEAQ in the germline V gene (reference sequence). The J segment lost 4 bases and the V segment lost 5 bases, leaving 5 bases of the junction unmatched. This CDR3 is 14 amino acids long. CDR3 bases: TGTGCCAGCAGCCCCGGGACTAGCAGAGAGACCCAGTACTTC. It yields the protein CASSPGTSRETQYF.

The rearrangement links TRBV6-5 to TRBJ1-2; the D gene is possibly TRBD1 (5 bases). The germline V and J ends were trimmed by 5 bases and 0 bases, with 13 bases remaining between them. The CDR3 length is 15 residues. Germline assignment: CDR1 MNHEY and CDR2 SVGAGI. CDR3 DNA sequence: TGTGCCAGCAGTCCGATTAGGGGATCTAACTATGGCTACACCTTC. It yields the protein CASSPIRGSNYGYTF.

V is TRBV10-1 and J is TRBJ2-1; D call uncertain. The length of the CDR3 is 12 residues. From germline, CDR1 is WNHNN and CDR2 SYGVQD (reference sequence). The ends were cut back, 0 bases at V and 8 bases at J, with 5 bases in the middle. The CDR3 sequence: CASSESSYEQFF. CDR3 coding DNA: TGCGCCAGCAGTGAGTCCTCCTATGAGCAGTTCTTC.

The chain carries TRBV5-1 and TRBJ1-5; the match to TRBD1 covers 8 bases. V shed 4 bases and J 0 bases; nucleotides not matched to a gene: 3. CDR1 and CDR2 from the germline V gene are SGHRS and YFSETQ. This CDR3 has 15 amino acids. The CDR3: CASSRTGLSNQPQHF. The DNA of the CDR3 is TGCGCCAGCAGCCGGACAGGGCTTAGCAATCAGCCCCAGCATTTT.

The rearrangement joins TRBV19 to TRBJ1-1; possible D gene TRBD1, 5 bases. With 3 bases removed from V and 5 bases from J, the gap between germline ends came to 16 bases. In germline, CDR1 is LNHDA, CDR2 SQIVND (reference sequence). This CDR3 has 15 amino acids. The CDR3 loop reads CASSMWARENTEAFF. Written as DNA, the CDR3 is TGTGCCAGTAGTATGTGGGCCAGGGAAAATACTGAAGCTTTCTTT.

V and J are TRBV6-5 and TRBJ2-1, with D unresolved. The length of the CDR3 is 15 residues. Germline V gene sequence: CDR1 MNHEY, CDR2 SVGAGI. V was pared by 7 bases and J by 2 bases, with 15 bases between. CDR3 sequence reads: CASKHKTTPYNEQFF. The CDR3 nucleotides read TGTGCCAGCAAACACAAAACTACCCCCTACAATGAGCAGTTCTTC.

The CDR3 coding sequence is TGCGCCAGCGTCACAGGGGGCAGCACAGATACGCAGTATTTT. It codes for CASVTGGSTDTQYF. The V gene is TRBV5-1, the J gene TRBJ2-3; 9 nucleotides align to TRBD1. The CDR3 length is 14 residues. Germline V gene lookup returns CDR1 SGHRS and CDR2 YFSETQ. V lost 7 bases and J lost 0; bases outside the gene matches: 3. The complete variable domain, with remaining parts taken from reference TRBV5-1 and TRBJ2-3, reads KAGVTQTPRYLIKTRGQQVTLSCSPISGHRSVSWYQQTPGQGLQFLFEYFSETQRNKGNFPGRFSGRQFSNSRSEMNVSTLELGDSALYLCASVTGGSTDTQYFGPGTRLTVL.

This clone was counted only a few times. CDR3 sequence: CAWSDQKQGARRSHGYTF. The DNA of the CDR3 is TGTGCCTGGAGTGACCAGAAACAGGGGGCGCGGAGAAGTCATGGCTACACCTTC. This sequence joins TRBV30 and TRBJ1-2; 9 bases line up with TRBD1. Trimming cost V 1 base and J 6 bases; bases outside gene matches: 18. This CDR3 is built from 18 residues. Per germline, CDR1 GTSNPN and CDR2 SVGIG (reference sequence).

The chain joins TRBV6-5 to TRBJ1-5; D remains ambiguous. The CDR3 loop spans 15 amino acids. Germline-derived CDR1 and CDR2 are MNHEY and SVGAGI. Deletions cut 0 bases from V and 6 bases from J, with 12 bases between. CDR3 sequence: CASSYSHRRGQPQHF. CDR3 DNA sequence: TGTGCCAGCAGTTACTCGCACCGACGGGGTCAGCCCCAGCATTTT.

The rearrangement links TRBV7-3 to TRBJ2-3; a possible D gene is TRBD2 (6 bases). The germline gives CDR1 SGHTA, CDR2 FQGTGA. Trimming shortened V by 5 bases and J by 7 bases, and 16 bases separated the two germline ends. The CDR3 spans 14 residues. The CDR3 protein is CASSPSGGPNTQYF. In DNA, the CDR3 is TGTGCCAGCAGCCCGTCCGGGGGTCCGAATACGCAGTATTTT.

This clone has a handful of counts. V usage is TRBV5-1 and J usage is TRBJ2-7; tentative D call: TRBD1 (5 bases). This CDR3 region has 14 residues. The V end was cut by 0 bases, the J end by 2 bases, with 9 bases between. CDR1 is SGHRS, CDR2 YFSETQ, per germline. CDR3: CASSLEDNAYEQYF. The CDR3 region has the DNA TGCGCCAGCAGCTTGGAGGACAACGCCTACGAGCAGTACTTC.

The J gene is TRBJ1-1, the V gene TRBV7-9, with 11 bases lining up with TRBD1. Germline assignment: CDR1 SEHNR and CDR2 FQNEAQ (reference sequence). This CDR3 comprises 16 residues. V lost 4 bases, J lost 0 bases, and 4 bases stayed unmatched. CDR3 coding DNA: TGTGCCAGCAGCTCAGGGACAGGGGGAATGAACACTGAAGCTTTCTTT. It codes for CASSSGTGGMNTEAFF.

The V call is TRBV18, the J call TRBJ2-1, with TRBD2 matching over 11 bases. V was pared by 5 bases and J by 10 bases, with 10 bases of the junction left unmatched. This CDR3 has 15 residues. The germline CDR1 and CDR2 sequences are KGHSH and LQKENI. The CDR3 nucleotides are TGTGCCAGCTCAGGGCTAGCGGGGGGCCTCGTAGAGCAGTTCTTC. Its translation: CASSGLAGGLVEQFF.

V and J are TRBV11-2 and TRBJ1-2, with D unresolved. The germline V and J ends were trimmed by 5 bases and 0 bases, with 13 bases remaining between them. This CDR3 comprises 15 residues. Germline loops: CDR1 SGHAT, CDR2 FQNNGV. The CDR3 here is CASSINRGANYGYTF. CDR3 nucleotides: TGTGCCAGCAGCATAAACCGGGGAGCTAACTATGGCTACACCTTC. Full variable domain (missing parts from reference TRBV11-2 and TRBJ1-2): EAGVAQSPRYKIIEKRQSVAFWCNPISGHATLYWYQQILGQGPKLLIQFQNNGVVDDSQLPKDRFSAERLKGVDSTLKIQPAKLEDSAVYLCASSINRGANYGYTFGSGTRLTVV.

The chain joins TRBV5-1 to TRBJ2-7; D perhaps matches TRBD2 (5 bases). The CDR3 has 14 residues. Germline V gene data show CDR1 as SGHRS and CDR2 as YFSETQ. The V end lost 3 bases, the J end lost 1 base, and 11 bases lay between the germline ends. CDR3 protein: CASSSRTLSYEQYF. Written as DNA, the CDR3 is TGCGCCAGCAGCTCTCGGACTTTGTCCTACGAGCAGTACTTC.

V usage is TRBV5-1 and J usage is TRBJ2-1, with unresolved D. Trimming shortened V by 3 bases and J by 0 bases, and 13 bases separated the two germline ends. This CDR3 has 16 residues. The germline gives CDR1 SGHRS, CDR2 YFSETQ. This CDR3 reads CASSSPTLSSYNEQFF. The CDR3 DNA is TGCGCCAGCAGCTCACCAACGCTGAGCTCCTACAATGAGCAGTTCTTC.

V gene TRBV15 combines with J gene TRBJ2-3; TRBD2 matches at 10 bases. CDR1 and CDR2 (germline): LNHNV, YYDKDF (reference sequence). The CDR3 runs 14 residues. V shed 5 bases and J 3 bases; nucleotides not matched to a gene: 2. CDR3 in DNA: TGTGCCACCAGCCATAGCGGGGGGACAGATACGCAGTATTTT. Translated: CATSHSGGTDTQYF.

This clone was observed once. The genes are TRBV12-3 or TRBV12-4 and TRBJ1-1, with D uncertain. This CDR3 spans 12 amino acids. Trimming shortened V by 5 bases and J by 5 bases, and 9 bases separated the two germline ends. In DNA form, the CDR3 reads TGTGCCAGCAGTCCTGGAGGGACTGAAGCTTTCTTT. Encoded protein: CASSPGGTEAFF.